Each of the 5 T cell receptor beta chains below was sequenced from the same sample in a study of blood T cell repertoires in COVID-19. Clones were sequenced by immunoSEQ multiplex PCR, and TCRdb holds only the in-frame ones, with some missing. This sample has approximately 300,000 clones; less than 85% occur once, and the top ten carry around 1.9%. The material sequenced was PBMCs or T cells enriched from blood (not recorded which). These receptors all stem from a woman aged 30 to 39 who had been exposed to COVID-19.

The gene calls are TRBV18 and TRBJ2-7; 7 bases agree with TRBD1. CDR3 length: 15 amino acids. Germline V CDR1 and CDR2: KGHSH, LQKENI. J was trimmed by 0 bases and V by 2 bases; bases with no gene match: 4. CDR3 nucleotides: TGTGCCAGCTCACCAGGGACAGCGAGCTCCTACGAGCAGTACTTC. Residues: CASSPGTASSYEQYF.

The V call is TRBV10-1, the J call TRBJ1-1; 9 bases align to TRBD1. V dropped 8 bases and J dropped 5; count of bases not matched to a gene: 12. Germline-derived CDR1 and CDR2 are WNHNN and SYGVQD (reference sequence). The CDR3 extends over 15 amino acids. CDR3 nucleotide sequence: TGCGCCAGCGGGGTGGGGACAGGGCCTAGGACTGAAGCTTTCTTT. It is translated as CASGVGTGPRTEAFF.

CDR3 nucleotides: TGTGCCAGCAGCTTAGGAGGGGAACAGGGGAGTAACATCTACGAGCAGTACTTC. Translated, it gives CASSLGGEQGSNIYEQYF. V is TRBV11-2 and J is TRBJ2-7; 7 bases fit TRBD1. The CDR3 has 18 amino acids. V gave up 1 base and J gave up 3 bases; unmatched junction bases: 15. Germline loops: CDR1 SGHAT, CDR2 FQNNGV.

The chain uses TRBV2 and TRBJ2-7; D perhaps matches TRBD2 (6 bases). This CDR3 is built from 15 residues. The V gene lost 5 bases and the J gene lost 3 bases, with 17 bases spanning the gap. Germline assignment: CDR1 SNHLY and CDR2 FYNNEI. CDR3 DNA: TGTGCCAGCAGTCCGGACTACCCAACCATCTACGAGCAGTACTTC. Amino acid sequence: CASSPDYPTIYEQYF.

The chain carries TRBV28 and TRBJ1-3; 9 nucleotides agree with TRBD1. The CDR3 loop spans 13 amino acids. V shed 9 bases and J 7 bases; nucleotides not matched to a gene: 7. Germline V CDR1 and CDR2: MDHEN, SYDVKM. The chain's CDR3 is CASRLQGANTIYF. CDR3 bases: TGTGCCAGTCGACTACAGGGGGCTAACACCATATATTTT.